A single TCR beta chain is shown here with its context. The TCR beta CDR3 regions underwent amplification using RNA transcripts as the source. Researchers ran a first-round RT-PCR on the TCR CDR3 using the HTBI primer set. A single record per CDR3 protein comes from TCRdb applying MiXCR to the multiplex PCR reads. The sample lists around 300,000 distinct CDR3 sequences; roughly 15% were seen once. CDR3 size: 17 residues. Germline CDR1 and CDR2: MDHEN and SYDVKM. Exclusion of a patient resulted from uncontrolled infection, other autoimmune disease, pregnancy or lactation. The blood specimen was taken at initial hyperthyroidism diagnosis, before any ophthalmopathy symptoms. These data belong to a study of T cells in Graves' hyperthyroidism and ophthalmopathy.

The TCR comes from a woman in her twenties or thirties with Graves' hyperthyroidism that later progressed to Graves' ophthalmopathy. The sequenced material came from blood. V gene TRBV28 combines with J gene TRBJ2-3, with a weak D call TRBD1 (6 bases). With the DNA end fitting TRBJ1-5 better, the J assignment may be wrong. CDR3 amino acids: CASSTRGGGGLGDTQHF. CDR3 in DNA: TGTGCCAGCAGTACACGCGGCGGCGGCGGGTTAGGGGACACGCAGCATTTT.